This passage covers 24 T cell receptor beta chains from one sample sequenced in a study of T cells in Graves' hyperthyroidism and ophthalmopathy. There were TCR beta CDR3 regions amplified from RNA transcripts. The HTBI primer set served for first-round RT-PCR of the TCR CDR3. A single record per CDR3 protein comes from TCRdb applying MiXCR to the multiplex PCR reads. The sample gives around 570,000 distinct CDR3 sequences, just under 20% of which show up once; about 50% is in the top ten. The sequenced material came from blood. The origin of the receptors is a man aged 35 to 55 with Graves' ophthalmopathy.

This clonotype was detected many times. The chain employs TRBV28 and TRBJ2-7; D is uncertain. This CDR3 comprises 13 residues. V shed 3 bases and J shed 1 base, with 7 bases lying between them. Germline CDR1 is MDHEN and CDR2 is SYDVKM. CDR3 amino acids: CASSFTKSYEQYF. The DNA for the CDR3 is TGTGCCAGCAGTTTTACAAAGTCCTACGAGCAGTACTTC.

On this clonotype: A read error may account for a junction end that differs from germline. The V call is TRBV7-2, the J call TRBJ2-3; D call uncertain. The CDR3 is made up of 15 amino acids. Germline CDR1 and CDR2: SGHTA and FQGNSA. The CDR3 DNA reads as TGTGCCAGCAGCTTAGAACGGCTTAGCACAGATACGCGGTATTTT. Translated: CASSLERLSTDTRYF.

The chain combines TRBV3-1 with TRBJ1-1; weak D call: TRBD1 (6 bases). Trimming took 3 bases from V and 6 from J, leaving 11 bases between them. CDR3 length: 13 amino acids. The V gene's germline CDR1 is LGHDT and CDR2 YNNKEL (reference sequence). CDR3 nucleotide sequence: TGTGCCAGCAGCCAGGGGGCTAGGGCTGAAGCTTTCTTT. It specifies CASSQGARAEAFF. Complete variable domain (other parts from reference TRBV3-1 and TRBJ1-1): DTAVSQTPKYLVTQMGNDKSIKCEQNLGHDTMYWYKQDSKKFLKIMFSYNNKELIINETVPNRFSPKSPDKAHLNLHINSLELGDSAVYFCASSQGARAEAFFGQGTRLTVV.

This clonotype was picked up many times. The chain uses TRBV30 and TRBJ1-1; possibly TRBD1 for D (6 bases). The V gene lost 6 bases and the J gene lost 3 bases, with 17 bases spanning the gap. The CDR3 contains 14 residues. The germline V gene has CDR1 GTSNPN and CDR2 SVGIG (reference sequence). The CDR3 here is CACILGASYTEAFF. The CDR3 bases are TGTGCCTGCATTCTGGGGGCGAGTTACACTGAAGCTTTCTTT.

The genes are TRBV9 and TRBJ1-2, with D hard to call. Trimming took 0 bases from V and 6 from J, leaving 15 bases between them. This CDR3 has 15 amino acids. CDR1 is SGDLS, CDR2 YYNGEE, per germline. This chain's CDR3 is CASSVDPNFKDGYTF. DNA of the CDR3: TGTGCCAGCAGCGTAGATCCCAATTTTAAGGATGGCTACACCTTC.

This clonotype was found many times. The chain has TRBV28 and TRBJ2-7; 8 positions match TRBD2. The CDR3 totals 16 residues. The J segment lost 4 bases and the V segment lost 4 bases, leaving 12 bases of the junction unmatched. Germline CDR1 is MDHEN and CDR2 is SYDVKM. CDR3 bases: TGTGCCAGCAGTTCCTTTGGAGCGGGAGCTCGTTACGAGCAGTACTTC. The encoded protein is CASSSFGAGARYEQYF. Full variable domain (outside the CDR3, taken from reference TRBV28 and TRBJ2-7): DVKVTQSSRYLVKRTGEKVFLECVQDMDHENMFWYRQDPGLGLRLIYFSYDVKMKEKGDIPEGYSVSREKKERFSLILESASTNQTSMYLCASSSFGAGARYEQYFGPGTRLTVT.

This clonotype was detected only a few times. The V gene is TRBV12-3 or TRBV12-4, the J gene TRBJ2-3; D gene ambiguous. This CDR3 is built from 12 residues. The V end lost 3 bases, the J end lost 8 bases, and 9 bases lay between the germline ends. CDR3 in DNA: TGTGCCAGCAGTTTTGACCGCCGTACGCAGTATTTT. This gives the protein CASSFDRRTQYF.

This clonotype was seen ten or more times. V is TRBV6-6 and J is TRBJ1-1, with D unclear. The CDR3 length is 15 residues. Looked up from germline, CDR1 is MNHNY and CDR2 is SVGAGI (reference sequence). Trimming stripped 0 bases from V and 1 base from J, with 9 bases between. The CDR3 sequence: CASSYSTAGNTEAFF. CDR3 DNA sequence: TGTGCCAGCAGTTACTCGACGGCTGGGAACACTGAAGCTTTCTTT.

V usage is TRBV6-2 or TRBV6-3 and J usage is TRBJ2-7, with a possible D match to TRBD2 (7 bases). Germline assignment: CDR1 MNHEY and CDR2 SVGEGT. The CDR3 runs 15 residues. V lost 7 bases and J 5 bases, leaving 21 bases between the germline ends. The CDR3 nucleotides are TGTGCCAGCATGCGGGGGCAGCTGGTGGAAGACGAGCAGTACTTC. Its translation: CASMRGQLVEDEQYF.

This sequence joins TRBV7-9 and TRBJ1-5; 7 bases are a match to TRBD1. V lost 6 bases, J lost 4 bases, and 15 bases stayed unmatched. The CDR3 spans 17 residues. Germline-derived CDR1 and CDR2 are SEHNR and FQNEAQ (reference sequence). The CDR3 DNA reads as TGTGCCAGCAGTAAGTGGGCAGGGGGTCTTCCGAATCAGCCCCAGCATTTT. It yields the protein CASSKWAGGLPNQPQHF.

This clonotype has ten or more counts. This chain links TRBV12-3 or TRBV12-4 with TRBJ1-6; D ambiguous. The CDR3 is 11 residues long. With 3 bases removed from V and 13 bases from J, the gap between germline ends came to 7 bases. CDR3 sequence: CASSLVGPLHF. CDR3 sequence (DNA): TGTGCCAGCAGTTTGGTAGGGCCCCTCCACTTT.

This clonotype appeared a few times. This chain links TRBV6-1 with TRBJ2-2; D ambiguous. CDR1 MNHNS and CDR2 SASEGT come from the germline V gene. This CDR3 contains 14 residues. V was pared by 5 bases and J by 4 bases, with 11 bases between. The CDR3 protein is CASSSDTLTGELFF. The CDR3 region has the DNA TGTGCCAGCAGTTCCGACACTCTCACCGGGGAGCTGTTTTTT.

The chain joins TRBV7-9 to TRBJ2-1; D uncertain. The CDR3 is 15 amino acids. Trimming shortened V by 3 bases and J by 8 bases, and 17 bases separated the two germline ends. Per germline, CDR1 SEHNR and CDR2 FQNEAQ (reference sequence). CDR3 nucleotide sequence: TGTGCCAGCAGCTTCCCCCGGTTAGTACTGGATGAGCAGTTCTTC. Its translation: CASSFPRLVLDEQFF.

There are many counts of this clonotype. The chain recombines TRBV7-9 with TRBJ1-2; a possible D gene is TRBD1 (6 bases). Trimming took off 3 bases at V and 2 bases at J, with 16 bases between the two ends. This CDR3 spans 16 amino acids. Germline CDR1 reads SEHNR; CDR2 reads FQNEAQ (reference sequence). The CDR3 region has the DNA TGTGCCAGCAGCTTGGTGGGGACACCTGACAACTATGGCTACACCTTC. Its translation: CASSLVGTPDNYGYTF.

This clonotype was observed at least ten times. The chain recombines TRBV12-3 or TRBV12-4 with TRBJ1-1; perhaps TRBD1 as D (5 bases). V dropped 10 bases and J dropped 7 bases, with 16 bases sitting between them. This CDR3 contains 12 residues. The CDR3 is CANGHQGHEAFF. The CDR3 DNA reads as TGTGCCAACGGACACCAAGGGCATGAAGCTTTCTTT.

About this clonotype itself: A much larger clone sits a single nucleotide away, making a read error possible. The chain combines TRBV7-9 with TRBJ2-1, with 8 bases that match TRBD2. Germline values: CDR1 SEHNR, CDR2 FQNEAQ (reference sequence). CDR3 size: 13 residues. The chain's CDR3 is CASGRGNGNERFF. CDR3 bases: TGTGCCTCCGGGAGGGGGAACGGCAATGAGCGGTTCTTC.

The rearrangement joins TRBV30 to TRBJ1-1; D remains ambiguous. Trimming stripped 1 base from V and 6 bases from J, with 6 bases between. Germline V gene data show CDR1 as GTSNPN and CDR2 as SVGIG (reference sequence). The CDR3 runs 11 residues. CDR3 sequence reads: CAWSGVSEAFF. The CDR3 DNA sequence: TGTGCCTGGAGTGGGGTCTCTGAAGCTTTCTTT.

This clonotype turned up a few times. The genes are TRBV7-9 and TRBJ2-5; TRBD2 aligns across 9 bases. Germline trimming cut 3 bases from V and 1 base from J; bases unmatched to any gene: 9. The CDR3 is 17 residues long. Germline CDR1 reads SEHNR; CDR2 reads FQNEAQ (reference sequence). CDR3 sequence (DNA): TGTGCCAGCAGCTTGCCTTCCCTAGCGGGAATCCAAGAGACCCAGTACTTC. This sequence encodes CASSLPSLAGIQETQYF.

This clonotype has only a few counts. This chain joins TRBV15 and TRBJ1-2, with 7 bases identical to TRBD1. The J segment lost 1 base and the V segment lost 3 bases, leaving 5 bases of the junction unmatched. Germline CDR1 LNHNV, CDR2 YYDKDF (reference sequence). CDR3 size: 15 residues. CDR3: CATSRGQPNNYGYTF. In DNA, the CDR3 is TGTGCCACCAGCAGGGGACAGCCTAATAACTATGGCTACACCTTC.

The rearrangement links TRBV25-1 to TRBJ2-3; a weak D match, TRBD2 (6 bases). V was clipped by 10 bases and J by 1 base, with 21 bases between them. The CDR3 runs 16 residues. Germline V gene lookup returns CDR1 MGHDK and CDR2 SYGVNS. The CDR3 coding sequence is TGTGCCACCGCCCCAAAGAGGCGGGGAGGCACAGATACGCAGTATTTT. Translating it yields CATAPKRRGGTDTQYF. Variable domain in full (rest from reference TRBV25-1 and TRBJ2-3): EADIYQTPRYLVIGTGKKITLECSQTMGHDKMYWYQQDPGMELHLIHYSYGVNSTEKGDLSSESTVSRIRTEHFPLTLESARPSHTSQYLCATAPKRRGGTDTQYFGPGTRLTVL.

This clonotype showed up just a few times. This chain uses TRBV29-1 with TRBJ2-1; no reliable D call. The CDR3 sequence is 14 residues long. The germline V gene encodes CDR1 SQVTM and CDR2 ANQGSEA. With 3 bases removed from V and 0 bases from J, the gap between germline ends came to 9 bases. CDR3 amino acids: CSVDLAASYNEQFF. The CDR3 DNA follows: TGCAGCGTTGATTTGGCTGCCTCCTACAATGAGCAGTTCTTC.

This clonotype was seen only a few times. CDR3 sequence (DNA): TGTGCCAGCAGCCCAGAAAACAATGAGCAGTTCTTC. This gives the protein CASSPENNEQFF. The rearrangement links TRBV5-4 to TRBJ2-1; D is uncertain. V was shortened by 4 bases and J by 5 bases, with 7 bases between the two germline ends. There are 12 residues in the CDR3. The germline CDR1 and CDR2 sequences are SGHNT and YYREEE (reference sequence).

In this sample, this clonotype turned up a few times. The CDR3 protein is CASSRTSGGRTDTQYF. The CDR3 region has the DNA TGTGCCAGCAGCAGGACTAGCGGGGGGAGGACAGATACGCAGTATTTT. The chain joins TRBV9 to TRBJ2-3; TRBD2 aligns across 14 bases. Germline V lookup: CDR1 SGDLS, CDR2 YYNGEE. Unmatched junction bases numbered 4, after V lost 4 bases and J lost 3 bases. CDR3 length: 16 amino acids.

As to this clonotype: A much bigger clone sits one base away, suggesting this may be a read error. The chain has TRBV5-5 and TRBJ2-3, with 10 bases aligning to TRBD2. Germline V gives CDR1 SGHKS, CDR2 YYEKEE (reference sequence). V was clipped by 3 bases and J by 0 bases; unmatched bases: 1. The CDR3 has 15 amino acids. The CDR3 protein is CASSWGLASTDTQYF. DNA of the CDR3: TGTGCCAGCAGCTGGGGACTAGCGAGCACAGATACGCAGTATTTT.